The rows below give T cell receptor beta chains drawn from one sample of a study of graft-versus-host responses after intestinal transplantation. These TCRs are of unknown antigen specificity. The protocol was immunoSEQ multiplex PCR, while the TCRdb copy is restricted to in-frame clones and leaves out a portion. The profile shows over 100,000 clones, approximately 95% of them singletons. The sequenced sample was unstimulated CD8+ T cells sorted from spleen or lymph node cells, obtained before intestinal transplant. The receptor source for this set is a human donor who received an intestinal transplant. CDR3s include the opening cysteine and the closing phenylalanine or tryptophan. The order of the fields is V gene, D gene, J gene, clone size, CDR3 DNA, CDR3 protein. A D gene is named only where the DNA matches it firmly. Clone size appears in some rows only: once, few, many, or a class for an expanded clone.

TRBV7-9,.,TRBJ2-2,.,TGTGCCAGCAGCTTAGCAGGGATCCGGAACGGCGGGGAGCTGTTTTTT,CASSLAGIRNGGELFF
TRBV27,.,TRBJ2-2,.,TGTGCCAGCGCGGTAGCATACGTCGGGGAGCTGTTTTTT,CASAVAYVGELFF
TRBV19,TRBD1,TRBJ2-1,.,TGTGCCAGCAAGGGAGACAGGGGGCCCAATGAGCAGTTCTTC,CASKGDRGPNEQFF
TRBV5-8,TRBD2,TRBJ2-7,.,TGTGCCAGCAGCCTCCTTCGACAGGAGGGACTAGCGGGAGTTCCCTACGAGCAGTACTTC,CASSLLRQEGLAGVPYEQYF
TRBV28,.,TRBJ2-7,.,TGTGCCAGCAGTTTATTGAGCAGGGACGAGCAGTACTTC,CASSLLSRDEQYF
TRBV6-6,.,TRBJ2-4,.,TGTGCCAGCAGTTACTCGGGCGGAGACGTTCAGTACTTC,CASSYSGGDVQYF
TRBV19,.,TRBJ1-1,.,TGTGCCAGTAGTGTCCAGGTTAACACTGAAGCTTTCTTT,CASSVQVNTEAFF
TRBV18,TRBD2,TRBJ2-5,once,TGTGCCAGCTCGCTAACTAGCGGGAGGGCCGCGGAGACCCAGTACTTC,CASSLTSGRAAETQYF
TRBV27,.,TRBJ1-1,.,TGTGCCAGCAGTTTAGGAGGAGCTGAAGCTTTCTTT,CASSLGGAEAFF
TRBV7-9,.,TRBJ2-5,.,TGTGCCAGCAGCTTCTTCAAGACAAAAGAGACCCAGTACTTC,CASSFFKTKETQYF
TRBV27,TRBD2,TRBJ2-3,.,TGTGCCAGCAGTTTATGGGCTAGCGGGAGTAGAACAGATACGCAGTATTTT,CASSLWASGSRTDTQYF
TRBV15,TRBD1,TRBJ1-2,.,TGTGCCACCAGCAGGACAGGGGCAAACTATGGCTACACCTTC,CATSRTGANYGYTF
TRBV9,TRBD1,TRBJ1-1,.,TGTGCCAGCAGCGATCAAGGGGGCGAAGCTTTCTTT,CASSDQGGEAFF
TRBV29-1,.,TRBJ1-1,.,TGCAGCGTTGTTGACCATGAAGCTTTCTTT,CSVVDHEAFF
TRBV7-9,TRBD2,TRBJ2-1,.,TGTGCCAGCAGCTACCGACTAGCGGGAGGCAACAATGAGCAGTTCTTC,CASSYRLAGGNNEQFF
TRBV7-9,.,TRBJ1-4,few,TGTGCCAGCAGCCGCTCAGGGGCACGGGAAAAACTGTTTTTT,CASSRSGAREKLFF
TRBV6-5,.,TRBJ1-2,once,TGTGCCAGCCGACCGGACAGTACTAACTATGGCTACACCTTC,CASRPDSTNYGYTF
TRBV27,.,TRBJ2-2,.,TGTGCCAGCAGTTTTTCAGGGTCCTCCGGGGAGCTGTTTTTT,CASSFSGSSGELFF
TRBV27,.,TRBJ1-6,.,TGTGCCAGCACAAAGGGTACTTATAATTCACCCCTCCACTTT,CASTKGTYNSPLHF
TRBV19,.,TRBJ1-2,.,TGTGCCAGTAGTATGGGGGATGGCTACACCTTC,CASSMGDGYTF
TRBV18,TRBD2,TRBJ2-1,once,TGTGCCAGCTCACCGGGACTAGCGGTCCCGGTTGAGTTCTTC,CASSPGLAVPVEFF
TRBV11-3,TRBD2,TRBJ2-3,.,TGTGCCAGCAGCTTAGGGAGCGGGAGAGGCACAGATACGCAGTATTTT,CASSLGSGRGTDTQYF
TRBV27,.,TRBJ2-3,.,TGTGCCAGCAGTTTTGGACACGCGGTAGATACGCAGTATTTT,CASSFGHAVDTQYF
TRBV9,.,TRBJ2-2,.,TGTGCCAGCAGCGAGGGATCGGACACCGGGGAGCTGTTTTTT,CASSEGSDTGELFF
TRBV9,.,TRBJ1-1,.,TGTGCCAGCAGCGTAGCTGAGGGGAATAAGGCTTTCTTT,CASSVAEGNKAFF
TRBV4-2,.,TRBJ2-7,.,TGTGCCAGCAGCCAAGAGTTCGGACTCTTCTACGAGCAGTACTTC,CASSQEFGLFYEQYF
TRBV19,TRBD1,TRBJ2-2,once,TGTGCCAGTAGTATTACCCAGACAGGGCCGGACACCGGGGAGCTGTTTTTT,CASSITQTGPDTGELFF
TRBV4-1,.,TRBJ2-1,once,TGCGCCAGCAGCCAAGGGGCGAACAATGAGCAGTTCTTC,CASSQGANNEQFF
TRBV7-6,TRBD1,TRBJ2-2,.,TGTGCCAGCAGCGATACCGGGACAGGGGGAACCGGGGAGCTGTTTTTT,CASSDTGTGGTGELFF
TRBV9,.,TRBJ1-1,medium-sized,TGTGCCAGCAGCCCGAGGGGGAACCCGAACACTGAAGCTTTCTTT,CASSPRGNPNTEAFF
TRBV4-2,TRBD2,TRBJ2-1,.,TGTGCCAGCAGCCAAGTTTTCCTAGCGGCGGGAACCTACTACAATGAGCAGTTCTTC,CASSQVFLAAGTYYNEQFF
TRBV5-1,TRBD2,TRBJ2-1,.,TGCGCCAGCAGCTTGGCCGGGACTATTAATGAGCAGTTCTTC,CASSLAGTINEQFF
TRBV5-1,.,TRBJ1-5,.,TGCGCCAGCAGCTTGGATTCATGGGGGGCTAATCAGCCCCAGCATTTT,CASSLDSWGANQPQHF
TRBV6-1,.,TRBJ2-1,.,TGTGCCAGCTCACGAGACAGTTACAATGAGCAGTTCTTC,CASSRDSYNEQFF
TRBV7-9,.,TRBJ2-7,.,TGTGCCAGCAGCTCGACCCTAGCAGGGTACTACGAGCAGTACTTC,CASSSTLAGYYEQYF
TRBV4-3,.,TRBJ2-7,.,TGCGCCAGCAGCCATGCAGGGGCCTACGAGCAGTACTTC,CASSHAGAYEQYF
TRBV9,.,TRBJ2-1,.,TGTGCCAGCAGCGCCACAGGGTTCTCCTACAATGAGCAGTTCTTC,CASSATGFSYNEQFF
TRBV4-3,.,TRBJ2-5,.,TGCGCCAGCAGCCAAGACTTAATGGGAGAGACCCAGTACTTC,CASSQDLMGETQYF
TRBV28,.,TRBJ2-3,.,TGTGCCAGCAGTTCCCTTGAGACTAGGGTCACAGATACGCAGTATTTT,CASSSLETRVTDTQYF
TRBV4-3,.,TRBJ1-4,.,TGCGCCAGCAGCCAAGCGAGGACACCAATAGTGGAATCAACTAATGAAAAACTGTTTTTT,CASSQARTPIVESTNEKLFF
TRBV5-4,TRBD2,TRBJ2-1,.,TGTGCCAGCAGCCCATCCCTAGCGGGTGCTTACAATGAGCAGTTCTTC,CASSPSLAGAYNEQFF
TRBV28,.,TRBJ1-1,.,TGTGCCACTTGGCAGGGGAACACTGAAGCTTTCTTT,CATWQGNTEAFF
TRBV19,TRBD2,TRBJ2-1,.,TGTGCCAGTAGTATAACGTCAGCGGGAGGGGTCTACAATGAGCAGTTCTTC,CASSITSAGGVYNEQFF
TRBV6-5,.,TRBJ2-1,.,TGTGCCAGCAGTTACAAAGGGTCGGGTGAGCAGTTCTTC,CASSYKGSGEQFF
TRBV11-3,.,TRBJ2-3,.,TGTGCCAGCAGCTTAAACAGGGTCTTGTGGGATACGCAGTATTTT,CASSLNRVLWDTQYF